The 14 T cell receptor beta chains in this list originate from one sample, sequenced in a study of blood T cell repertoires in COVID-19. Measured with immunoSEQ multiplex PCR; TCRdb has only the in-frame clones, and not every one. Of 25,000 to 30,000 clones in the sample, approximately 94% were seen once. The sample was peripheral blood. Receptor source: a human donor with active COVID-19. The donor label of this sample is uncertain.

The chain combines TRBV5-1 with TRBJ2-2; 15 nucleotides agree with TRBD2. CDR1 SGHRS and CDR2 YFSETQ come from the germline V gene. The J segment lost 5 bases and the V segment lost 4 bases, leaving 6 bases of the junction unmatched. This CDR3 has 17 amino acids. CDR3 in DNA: TGCGCCAGCAGCCAGGGACTAGCGGGAGGTCGAACCGGGGAGCTGTTTTTT. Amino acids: CASSQGLAGGRTGELFF.

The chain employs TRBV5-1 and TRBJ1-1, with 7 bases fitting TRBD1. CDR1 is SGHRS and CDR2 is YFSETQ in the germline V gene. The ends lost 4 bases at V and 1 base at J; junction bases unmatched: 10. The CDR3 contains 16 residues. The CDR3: CASSLTYRGPNTEAFF. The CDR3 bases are TGCGCCAGCAGCCTAACCTACAGGGGACCGAACACTGAAGCTTTCTTT.

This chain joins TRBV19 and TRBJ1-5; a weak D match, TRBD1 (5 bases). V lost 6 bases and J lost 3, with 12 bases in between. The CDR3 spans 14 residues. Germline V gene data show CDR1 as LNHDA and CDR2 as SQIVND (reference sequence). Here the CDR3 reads CASSWPGFNQPQHF. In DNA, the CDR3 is TGTGCCAGTAGCTGGCCAGGGTTCAATCAGCCCCAGCATTTT.

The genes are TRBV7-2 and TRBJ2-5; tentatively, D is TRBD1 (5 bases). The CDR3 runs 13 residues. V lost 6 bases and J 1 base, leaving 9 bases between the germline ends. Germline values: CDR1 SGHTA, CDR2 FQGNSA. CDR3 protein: CASSDSIQETQYF. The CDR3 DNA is TGTGCCAGCAGTGACAGCATCCAAGAGACCCAGTACTTC.

CDR3 sequence (DNA): TGTGCCAGTAGAAACACCGGGACAGGGGGTGTCAATGAGCAGTTCTTC. Translated, it gives CASRNTGTGGVNEQFF. This chain links TRBV19 with TRBJ2-1; 11 bases line up with TRBD1. This CDR3 has 16 amino acids. V shed 6 bases and J 6 bases; nucleotides not matched to a gene: 10. Germline loops: CDR1 LNHDA, CDR2 SQIVND (reference sequence).

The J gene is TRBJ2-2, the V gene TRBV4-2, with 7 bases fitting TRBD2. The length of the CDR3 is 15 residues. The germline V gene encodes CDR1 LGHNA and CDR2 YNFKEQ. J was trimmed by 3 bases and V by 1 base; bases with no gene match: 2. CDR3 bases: TGTGCCAGCAGCCAAGGGGGGGGAGACACCGGGGAGCTGTTTTTT. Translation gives CASSQGGGDTGELFF.

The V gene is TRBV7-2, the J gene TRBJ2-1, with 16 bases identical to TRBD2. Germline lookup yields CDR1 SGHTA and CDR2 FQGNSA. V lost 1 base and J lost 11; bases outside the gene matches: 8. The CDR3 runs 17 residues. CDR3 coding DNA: TGTGCCAGCAGCTTAGGAACGGAGGGACTAGCGGGGGGGCAGCAGTTCTTC. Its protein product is CASSLGTEGLAGGQQFF. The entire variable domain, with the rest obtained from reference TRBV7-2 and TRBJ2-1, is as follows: GAGVSQSPSNKVTEKGKDVELRCDPISGHTALYWYRQSLGQGLEFLIYFQGNSAPDKSGLPSDRFSAERTGGSVSTLTIQRTQQEDSAVYLCASSLGTEGLAGGQQFFGPGTRLTVL.

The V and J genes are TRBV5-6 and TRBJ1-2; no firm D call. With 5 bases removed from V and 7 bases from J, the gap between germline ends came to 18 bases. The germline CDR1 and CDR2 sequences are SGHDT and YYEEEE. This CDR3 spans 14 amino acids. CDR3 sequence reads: CASRREGRLTGYTF. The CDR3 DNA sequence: TGTGCCAGCAGACGAGAGGGCCGCCTTACTGGCTACACCTTC. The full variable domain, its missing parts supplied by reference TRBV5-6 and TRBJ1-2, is DAGVTQSPTHLIKTRGQQVTLRCSPKSGHDTVSWYQQALGQGPQFIFQYYEEEERQRGNFPDRFSGHQFPNYSSELNVNALLLGDSALYLCASRREGRLTGYTFGSGTRLTVV.

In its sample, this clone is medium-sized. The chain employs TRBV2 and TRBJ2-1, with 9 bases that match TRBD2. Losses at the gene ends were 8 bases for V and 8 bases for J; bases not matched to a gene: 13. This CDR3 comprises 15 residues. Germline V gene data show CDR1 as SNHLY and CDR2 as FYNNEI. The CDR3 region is CASPPAGGPPHEQFF. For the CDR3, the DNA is TGTGCCAGCCCCCCTGCGGGGGGGCCCCCCCATGAGCAGTTCTTC. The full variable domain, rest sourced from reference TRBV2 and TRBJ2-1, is EPEVTQTPSHQVTQMGQEVILRCVPISNHLYFYWYRQILGQKVEFLVSFYNNEISEKSEIFDDQFSVERPDGSNFTLKIRSTKLEDSAMYFCASPPAGGPPHEQFFGPGTRLTVL.

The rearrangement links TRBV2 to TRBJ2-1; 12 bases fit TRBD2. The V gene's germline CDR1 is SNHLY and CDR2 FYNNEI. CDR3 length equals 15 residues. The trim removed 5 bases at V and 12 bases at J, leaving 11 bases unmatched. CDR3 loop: CASSQTSGSLTGQFF. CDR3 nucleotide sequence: TGTGCCAGCAGTCAGACTAGCGGGAGCCTCACGGGGCAGTTCTTC. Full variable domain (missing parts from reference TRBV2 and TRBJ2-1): EPEVTQTPSHQVTQMGQEVILRCVPISNHLYFYWYRQILGQKVEFLVSFYNNEISEKSEIFDDQFSVERPDGSNFTLKIRSTKLEDSAMYFCASSQTSGSLTGQFFGPGTRLTVL.

CDR3 sequence: CASSLEGAGGWTEAFF. As DNA, the CDR3 is TGCGCCAGCAGCTTGGAGGGGGCTGGGGGATGGACTGAAGCTTTCTTT. The J gene is TRBJ1-1, the V gene TRBV5-1, with 7 positions matching TRBD1. Germline CDR1 is SGHRS and CDR2 is YFSETQ. This CDR3 comprises 16 residues. Losses at the gene ends were 0 bases for V and 5 bases for J; bases not matched to a gene: 10.

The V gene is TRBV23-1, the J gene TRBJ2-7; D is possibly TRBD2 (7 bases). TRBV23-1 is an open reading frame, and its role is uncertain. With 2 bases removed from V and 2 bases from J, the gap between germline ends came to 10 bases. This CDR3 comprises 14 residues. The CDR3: CASSQGGAPYEQYF. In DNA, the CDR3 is TGCGCCAGCAGTCAAGGGGGGGCGCCCTACGAGCAGTACTTC.

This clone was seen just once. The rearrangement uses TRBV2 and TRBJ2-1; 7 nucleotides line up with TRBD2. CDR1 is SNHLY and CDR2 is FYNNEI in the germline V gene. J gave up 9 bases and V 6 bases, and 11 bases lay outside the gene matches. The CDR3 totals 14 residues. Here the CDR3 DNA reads TGTGCCAGCAGGGCAGGACTAGTAAACCCTGAGCAGTTCTTC. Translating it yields CASRAGLVNPEQFF. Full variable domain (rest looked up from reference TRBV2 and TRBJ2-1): EPEVTQTPSHQVTQMGQEVILRCVPISNHLYFYWYRQILGQKVEFLVSFYNNEISEKSEIFDDQFSVERPDGSNFTLKIRSTKLEDSAMYFCASRAGLVNPEQFFGPGTRLTVL.

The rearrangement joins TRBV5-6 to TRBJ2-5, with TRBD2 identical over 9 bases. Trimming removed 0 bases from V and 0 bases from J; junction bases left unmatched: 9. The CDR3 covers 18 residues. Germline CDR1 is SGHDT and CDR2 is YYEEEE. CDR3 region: CASSLEIAGAWYQETQYF. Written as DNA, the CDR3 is TGTGCCAGCAGCTTGGAGATAGCGGGGGCCTGGTACCAAGAGACCCAGTACTTC.